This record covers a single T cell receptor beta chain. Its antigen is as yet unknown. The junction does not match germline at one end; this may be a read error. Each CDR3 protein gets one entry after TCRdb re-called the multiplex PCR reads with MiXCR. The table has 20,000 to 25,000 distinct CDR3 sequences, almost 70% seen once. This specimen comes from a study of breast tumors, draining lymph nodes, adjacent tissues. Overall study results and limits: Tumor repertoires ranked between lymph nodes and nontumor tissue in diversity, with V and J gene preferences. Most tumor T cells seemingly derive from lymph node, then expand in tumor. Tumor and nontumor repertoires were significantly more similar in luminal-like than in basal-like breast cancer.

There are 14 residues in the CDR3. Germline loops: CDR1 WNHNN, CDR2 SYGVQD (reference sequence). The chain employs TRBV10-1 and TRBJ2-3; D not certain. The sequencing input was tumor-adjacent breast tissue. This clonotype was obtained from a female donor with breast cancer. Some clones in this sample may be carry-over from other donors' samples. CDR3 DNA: TGCGCCAGCAGTGAGTTGGGCCACACAAATACGCAGTATTTT. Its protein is CASSELGHTNTQYF.